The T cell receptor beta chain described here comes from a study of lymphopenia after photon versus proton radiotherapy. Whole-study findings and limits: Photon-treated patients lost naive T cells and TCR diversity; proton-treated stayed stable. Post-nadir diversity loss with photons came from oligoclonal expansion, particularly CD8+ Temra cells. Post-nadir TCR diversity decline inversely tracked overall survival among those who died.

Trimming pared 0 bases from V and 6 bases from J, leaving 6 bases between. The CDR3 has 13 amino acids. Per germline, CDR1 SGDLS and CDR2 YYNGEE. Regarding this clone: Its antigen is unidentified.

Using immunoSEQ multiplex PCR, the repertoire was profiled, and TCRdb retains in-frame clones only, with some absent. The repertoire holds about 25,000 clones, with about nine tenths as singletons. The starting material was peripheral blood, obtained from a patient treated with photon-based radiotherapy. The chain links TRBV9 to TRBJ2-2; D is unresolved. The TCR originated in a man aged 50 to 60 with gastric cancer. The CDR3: CASSVGSAGELFF. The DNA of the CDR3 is TGTGCCAGCAGCGTAGGATCAGCCGGGGAGCTGTTTTTT.